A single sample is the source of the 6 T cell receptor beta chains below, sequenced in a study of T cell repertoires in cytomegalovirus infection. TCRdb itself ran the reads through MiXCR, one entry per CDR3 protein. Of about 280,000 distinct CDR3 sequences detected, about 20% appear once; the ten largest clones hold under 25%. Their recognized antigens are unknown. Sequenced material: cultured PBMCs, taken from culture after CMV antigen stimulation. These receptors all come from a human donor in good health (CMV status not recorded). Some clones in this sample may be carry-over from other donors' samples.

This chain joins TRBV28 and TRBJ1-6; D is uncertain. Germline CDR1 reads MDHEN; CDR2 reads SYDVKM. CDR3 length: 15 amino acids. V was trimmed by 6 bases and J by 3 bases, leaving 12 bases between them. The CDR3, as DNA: TGTGCCAGCAGCGATACGGCTAACTATAATTCACCCCTCCACTTT. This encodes CASSDTANYNSPLHF. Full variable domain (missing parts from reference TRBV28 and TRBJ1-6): DVKVTQSSRYLVKRTGEKVFLECVQDMDHENMFWYRQDPGLGLRLIYFSYDVKMKEKGDIPEGYSVSREKKERFSLILESASTNQTSMYLCASSDTANYNSPLHFGNGTRLTVT.

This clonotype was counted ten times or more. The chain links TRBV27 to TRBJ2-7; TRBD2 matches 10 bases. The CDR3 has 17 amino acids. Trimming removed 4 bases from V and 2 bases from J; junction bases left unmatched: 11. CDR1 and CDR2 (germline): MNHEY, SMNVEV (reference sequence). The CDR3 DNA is TGTGCCAGCAGTTCCTCACTAGCGGGACGGAGTCCCTACGAGCAGTACGTC. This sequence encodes CASSSSLAGRSPYEQYV.

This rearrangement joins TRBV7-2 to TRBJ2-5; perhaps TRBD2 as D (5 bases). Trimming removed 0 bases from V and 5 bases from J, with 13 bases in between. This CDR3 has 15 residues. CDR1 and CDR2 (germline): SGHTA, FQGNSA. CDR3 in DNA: TGTGCCAGCAGCTTAGCGATTTTGCGGGTCGAGACCCAGTACTTC. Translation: CASSLAILRVETQYF.

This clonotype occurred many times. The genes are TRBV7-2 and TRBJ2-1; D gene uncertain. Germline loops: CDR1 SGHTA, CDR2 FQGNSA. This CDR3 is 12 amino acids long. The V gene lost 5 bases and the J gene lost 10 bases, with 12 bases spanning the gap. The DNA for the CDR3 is TGTGCCAGCAGCACCCAGGTCGTCGAGCAGTTCTTC. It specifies CASSTQVVEQFF.

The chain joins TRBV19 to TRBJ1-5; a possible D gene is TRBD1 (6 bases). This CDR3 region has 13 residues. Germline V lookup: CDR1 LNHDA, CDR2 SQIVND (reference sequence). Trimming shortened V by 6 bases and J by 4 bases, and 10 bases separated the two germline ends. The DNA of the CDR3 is TGTGCCAGTAGCAAACAGGGAAATCAGCCCCAGCATTTT. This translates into CASSKQGNQPQHF.

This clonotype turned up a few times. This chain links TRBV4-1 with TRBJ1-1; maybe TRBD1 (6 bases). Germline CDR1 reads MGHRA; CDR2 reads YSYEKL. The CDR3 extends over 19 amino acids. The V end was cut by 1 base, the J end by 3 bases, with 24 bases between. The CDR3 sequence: CASSQGPLSQGLMDTEAFF. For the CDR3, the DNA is TGCGCCAGCAGCCAAGGCCCGCTTTCGCAGGGGCTAATGGACACTGAAGCTTTCTTT.